The source of this T cell receptor beta chain is a study of cytomegalovirus exposure and HLA in healthy donors. Study findings and constraints: Confirmation in vitro established that three CMV-associated chains were specific for CMV antigens.

Trimming took off 0 bases at V and 2 bases at J, with 11 bases between the two ends. Germline lookup yields CDR1 SGHRS and CDR2 YFSETQ. The CDR3 runs to 15 residues. Comment on this clone: Its antigen remains unidentified.

Amplification used 60 Vbeta primers and 13 Jbeta primers. Data came from immunoSEQ multiplex PCR; TCRdb stores just in-frame clones and leaves some out. The profile shows 90,000 to 130,000 clones, around 84% of them singletons. This sequence joins TRBV5-1 and TRBJ2-5; D is perhaps TRBD2 (6 bases). Sequencing input: PBMCs. This receptor was taken from a woman aged 25 to 39 in good health and CMV-seronegative. Here the CDR3 reads CASSLGIGGQETQYF. CDR3 bases: TGCGCCAGCAGCTTGGGAATTGGGGGGCAAGAGACCCAGTACTTC.